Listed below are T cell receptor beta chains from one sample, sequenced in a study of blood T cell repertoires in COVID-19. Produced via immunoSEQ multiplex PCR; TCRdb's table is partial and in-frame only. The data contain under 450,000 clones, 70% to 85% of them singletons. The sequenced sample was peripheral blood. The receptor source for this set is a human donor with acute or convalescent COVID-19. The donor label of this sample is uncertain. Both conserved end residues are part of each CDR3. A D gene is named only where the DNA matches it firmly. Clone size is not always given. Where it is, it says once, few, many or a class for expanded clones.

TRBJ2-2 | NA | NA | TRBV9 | TGTGCCAGCAGACAGGGATTTCGTTCGGGGACCGGGGAGCTGTTTTTT | CASRQGFRSGTGELFF
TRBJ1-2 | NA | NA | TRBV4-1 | TGCGCCAGCAGCCTACGGACGGAGCGGGACTACACCTTC | CASSLRTERDYTF
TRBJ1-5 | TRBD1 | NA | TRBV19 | TGTGCCAGTAGCAAGAGGGGGGACAGGGGGAGTAATCAGCCCCAGCATTTT | CASSKRGDRGSNQPQHF
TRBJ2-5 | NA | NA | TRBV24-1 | TGTGCCACCAGTGACCCGACAGCGTACCAAGAGACCCAGTACTTC | CATSDPTAYQETQYF
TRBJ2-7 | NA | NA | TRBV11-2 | TGTGCCAGCAGCTTAGAGAGTGAGCAGTACTTC | CASSLESEQYF
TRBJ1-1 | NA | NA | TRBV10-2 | TGCGCCAGCAGTGACTTCACAAAGGGGAGGCCTGAAGCTTTCTTT | CASSDFTKGRPEAFF
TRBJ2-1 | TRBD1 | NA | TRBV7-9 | TGTGCCAGCAGCGTAACATTCGGTCAGGGGGCGCGAAATGAGCAGTTCTTC | CASSVTFGQGARNEQFF
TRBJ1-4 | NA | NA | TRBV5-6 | TGTGCCAGCAGCTTACGAAGCCAGGGGTATGGAAAACTGTTTTTT | CASSLRSQGYGKLFF
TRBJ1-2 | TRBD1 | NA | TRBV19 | TGTGCCAGTAAACAGGGGGCTGTGCTGCAAGGCTACACCTTC | CASKQGAVLQGYTF
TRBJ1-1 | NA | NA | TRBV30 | TGTGCCTGGACAGCACGGGGTTTGGGGACTGAAGCTTTCTTT | CAWTARGLGTEAFF
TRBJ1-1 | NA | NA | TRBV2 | TGTGCCAGCAGTGAATCGGACATCGGAGCTTTCTTT | CASSESDIGAFF
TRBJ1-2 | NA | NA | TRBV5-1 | TGCGCCAGCAGCACAGACAGGTCCTCTGGCTACACCTTC | CASSTDRSSGYTF
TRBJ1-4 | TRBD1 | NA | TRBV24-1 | TGTGCCACCAGTGACGGACAGGGGGCATCGGGTGAAAAACTGTTTTTT | CATSDGQGASGEKLFF
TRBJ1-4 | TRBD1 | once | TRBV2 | TGTGCCAGCAGGACCCGGACAGGGACTAATGAAAAACTGTTTTTT | CASRTRTGTNEKLFF
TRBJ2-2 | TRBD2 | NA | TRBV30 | TGTGCCTGGAGACTAGCGGGAGTCGGCACCGGGGAGCTGTTTTTT | CAWRLAGVGTGELFF
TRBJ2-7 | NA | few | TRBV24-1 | TGTGCCACCAGTGATTCAGGGGCAGCCTACGAGCAGTACTTC | CATSDSGAAYEQYF
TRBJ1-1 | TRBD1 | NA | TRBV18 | TGTGCCAGCTCGCCCGACAGGGACCCTCCTGAAGCTTTCTTT | CASSPDRDPPEAFF
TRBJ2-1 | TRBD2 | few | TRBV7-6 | TGTGCCAGCAGCCTACTAGCGGGAGAGAGTGGTTTCGAGCAGTTCTTC | CASSLLAGESGFEQFF
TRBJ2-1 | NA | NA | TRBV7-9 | TGTGCCAGCAGCTTAAGTGGTGACTACCATGTCTTC | CASSLSGDYHVF
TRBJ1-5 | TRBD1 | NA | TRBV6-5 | TGTGCCAGCACCCCACAGGGGTTCCAGCCCCAGCATTTT | CASTPQGFQPQHF
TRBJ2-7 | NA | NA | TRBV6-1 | TGTGCCAGCAGTGAAGCTGTGGCGGGTGGAGAGCAGTACTTC | CASSEAVAGGEQYF
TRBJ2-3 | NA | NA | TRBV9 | TGTGCCAGCAGCGTGACTACCACTAGCACAGATACGCAGTATTTT | CASSVTTTSTDTQYF
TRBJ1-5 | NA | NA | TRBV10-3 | TGTGCCATCAGTGAGTCTAACATGCCGCCCCAGCATTTT | CAISESNMPPQHF
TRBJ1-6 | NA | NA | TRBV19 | TGTGCCAGTAGTACCGCCCGGCAGGGTAATTCACCCCTCCACTTT | CASSTARQGNSPLHF
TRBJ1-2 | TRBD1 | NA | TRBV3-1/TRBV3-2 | TGTGCCAGCAGCCAATTAAACAGGGGTGGCTATGGCTACACCTTC | CASSQLNRGGYGYTF
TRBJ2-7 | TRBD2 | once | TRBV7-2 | TGTGCCAGCAGCGAGACTAGCGGGAGCTCCTACGAGCAGTACTTC | CASSETSGSSYEQYF
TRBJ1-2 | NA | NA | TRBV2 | TGTGCCAGCACACCCAGACAGCAGACTAACTATGGCTACACCTTC | CASTPRQQTNYGYTF
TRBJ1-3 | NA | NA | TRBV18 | TGTGCCAGCTCACCGGGGCCGAGGGGAAACACCATATATTTT | CASSPGPRGNTIYF
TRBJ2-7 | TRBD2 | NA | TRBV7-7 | TGTGCCAGCAGCCCTGGACTAGCGGTCTCCTACGAGCAGTACTTC | CASSPGLAVSYEQYF
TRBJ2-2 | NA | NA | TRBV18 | TGTGCCAGCTCACCCCTAGGCGGGGAGCTGTTTTTT | CASSPLGGELFF
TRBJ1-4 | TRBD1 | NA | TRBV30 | TGTGCCAGGGGACAGACTAATGAAAAACTGTTTTTT | CARGQTNEKLFF